What follows describes a single T cell receptor (beta chain). V lost 2 bases and J 4 bases, leaving 14 bases between the germline ends. Germline V CDR1 and CDR2: LGHNT, FRNRAP. The CDR3 sequence is 16 residues long. The sample comes from a study of technical replicates of blood from several donors. Only in-frame clones appear in the TCRdb table, and some are missing; sequencing was by immunoSEQ multiplex PCR. The sample yields approximately 73,000 clones, 85% to 95% seen once. Material for sequencing was T cells isolated from PBMCs. This rearrangement joins TRBV12-5 to TRBJ2-2; tentative D call: TRBD1 (5 bases). The clonotype was recovered from a human donor in good health. CDR3 coding DNA: TGTGCTAGTGGTTTGCCACAAGCGACAGTCACCGGGGAGCTGTTTTTT. Translated: CASGLPQATVTGELFF. The full variable domain, completed using reference TRBV12-5 and TRBJ2-2, is DARVTQTPRHKVTEMGQEVTMRCQPILGHNTVFWYRQTMMQGLELLAYFRNRAPLDDSGMPKDRFSAEMPDATLATLKIQPSEPRDSAVYFCASGLPQATVTGELFFGEGSRLTVL.